This T cell receptor (beta chain) was profiled in a study of Graves' ophthalmopathy and Graves' hyperthyroidism. The V gene lost 0 bases and the J gene lost 1 base, with 6 bases spanning the gap. Germline CDR1 SGHNT, CDR2 YYREEE (reference sequence). The CDR3 is 14 residues long. RNA transcripts provided the template for amplifying TCR beta CDR3 regions. HTBI-primed first-round RT-PCR preceded second-round multiplex PCR. TCRdb fed the multiplex PCR reads into MiXCR, producing one record per CDR3 protein. The sample yields approximately 700,000 distinct CDR3 sequences, 35% to 50% seen once. The sequence came from an adult man with Graves' ophthalmopathy. The chain recombines TRBV5-4 with TRBJ2-3; D gene ambiguous. Sequenced material: peripheral blood. Here the CDR3 reads CASSLEGGTDTQYF. The CDR3, as DNA: TGTGCCAGCAGCTTGGAAGGAGGCACAGATACGCAGTATTTT.